This paragraph covers one TCR beta chain sequence. No antigen is known for it. Purities over 98% were achieved in all sorted populations. The germline gives CDR1 SGHRS, CDR2 YFSETQ. This CDR3 is built from 12 residues. J lost 8 bases, V lost 4 bases, and 2 bases had no gene match. The sequenced template was cDNA made from the entire isolated RNA. The table came from immunoSEQ multiplex PCR; TCRdb's copy has only in-frame clones and leaves some out. This table has approximately 260,000 clones, roughly 24% appearing once. The sample originates from a study of beta chain features in type 1 diabetes. Study overall: Patients looked much like healthy donors when it came to age, gender and cell yields. Study-level results: TCRB CDR3s from Type 1 diabetes patients were moderately but significantly shorter in all four CD4+ subsets.

The rearrangement links TRBV5-1 to TRBJ1-1; 10 nucleotides align to TRBD1. Sequencing was performed on naive CD4+ T cells from blood. The sequence derives from a woman between 25 and 40 years old with type 1 diabetes. CDR3 sequence reads: CASSMDRGEAFF. DNA for the CDR3: TGCGCCAGCAGCATGGACAGGGGGGAAGCTTTCTTT.